The rows below give T cell receptor beta chains drawn from one sample of a study of blood T cells in healthy people across ages. Each CDR3 protein is one row after TCRdb ran MiXCR on the 5' RACE reads. The table shows around 1.5 million distinct CDR3 sequences, with roughly 32% occurring only once. The sequenced sample was blood. The receptors stem from a woman in her twenties or thirties in good health. CDR3s include the opening cysteine and the closing phenylalanine or tryptophan. D genes are given only for firm matches. Size is omitted from some rows. Given values are once, few, many or a class for expanded clones.

CDR3: CAWSVGGYEQYF
size: few
V: TRBV30
D: NA

CDR3: CASSQDWDRGVNEQFF
size: NA
V: TRBV4-3
D: TRBD1

CDR3: CSVGLQISYNERFF
size: NA
V: TRBV29-1
D: NA

CDR3: CASSPPGLRGQETQYF
size: NA
V: TRBV18
D: NA

CDR3: CASSSIRGSGGTQYF
size: NA
V: TRBV11-2
D: TRBD2

CDR3: CANSPTPDRSSSAFF
size: NA
V: TRBV13
D: NA

CDR3: CASSPFDGDEQFF
size: NA
V: TRBV27
D: NA

CDR3: CASSQEAFSSAYEQYF
size: NA
V: TRBV3-1
D: NA

CDR3: CSAGGPGQYQAFF
size: NA
V: TRBV20-1
D: TRBD1

CDR3: CASSLSRQASPYEQYF
size: NA
V: TRBV5-1
D: NA

CDR3: CASSRLGRDFTDTQYF
size: NA
V: TRBV6-5
D: TRBD2

CDR3: CSAHDRFMNTEAFF
size: few
V: TRBV29-1
D: NA

CDR3: CASSQDPGGGAYNEQFF
size: NA
V: TRBV4-1
D: TRBD2

CDR3: CASSQGAFYEQYF
size: few
V: TRBV3-1
D: NA

CDR3: CASSQDWRTGINEQFF
size: NA
V: TRBV4-1
D: TRBD1

CDR3: CASSPVGITEAFF
size: NA
V: TRBV7-9
D: NA

CDR3: CASNIYRDPGNEQFF
size: NA
V: TRBV6-5
D: NA

CDR3: CASSRDINNEQFF
size: NA
V: TRBV5-6
D: NA

CDR3: CSARGPTVGGLYEQYF
size: NA
V: TRBV20-1
D: NA

CDR3: CAISDGGQRSNQPQHF
size: few
V: TRBV10-3
D: TRBD1

CDR3: CASRKQLRDSRYEQYF
size: few
V: TRBV11-2
D: TRBD1

CDR3: CASSLAPPGDLTDTQYF
size: few
V: TRBV7-9
D: NA

CDR3: CASRLGPGGRTGGYTF
size: NA
V: TRBV7-2
D: NA

CDR3: CASSPALNNSPLHF
size: few
V: TRBV27
D: NA

CDR3: CSLGGRDEQYF
size: few
V: TRBV20-1
D: NA

CDR3: CASSQIGTSGETDTQYF
size: NA
V: TRBV4-1
D: TRBD2

CDR3: CASSRSGSPLNEQFF
size: NA
V: TRBV3-1
D: TRBD2

CDR3: CSARDWLAGNEQFF
size: few
V: TRBV20-1
D: TRBD2

CDR3: CASSQVLTDTHDTQYF
size: NA
V: TRBV14
D: NA

CDR3: CSARPGDYEQYF
size: few
V: TRBV20-1
D: NA

CDR3: CAITGGPWDTEAFF
size: few
V: TRBV10-3
D: NA

CDR3: CASSVGQDLSYEQYF
size: once
V: TRBV9
D: TRBD1

CDR3: CASSEGDHQLYEQYF
size: NA
V: TRBV2
D: NA

CDR3: CSVQTGENEKLFF
size: few
V: TRBV29-1
D: NA

CDR3: CASSRVPAGDDNEQFF
size: few
V: TRBV7-3
D: NA

CDR3: CATRGLKGYTF
size: many
V: TRBV15
D: NA

CDR3: CASSQEAFPGLASYEQYF
size: few
V: TRBV4-2
D: TRBD2

CDR3: CSVEDHRGSYNEQFF
size: few
V: TRBV29-1
D: TRBD1

CDR3: CASRIGVAPLPQHF
size: once
V: TRBV19
D: NA

CDR3: CASSLDWTSGSSSYNEQFF
size: NA
V: TRBV7-9
D: TRBD2

CDR3: CASSQALAPSSYNEQFF
size: NA
V: TRBV4-1
D: NA

CDR3: CSAKVLTSGRDNEQFF
size: NA
V: TRBV20-1
D: TRBD2

CDR3: CSARDRKGLAGSYEQYF
size: NA
V: TRBV20-1
D: TRBD2

CDR3: CTSRKSIGQPQHF
size: NA
V: TRBV6-6
D: NA

CDR3: CSASTRGANSPLHF
size: NA
V: TRBV20-1
D: NA

CDR3: CASSDRLDRTDTQYF
size: NA
V: TRBV6-2/TRBV6-3
D: NA

CDR3: CASSLWLNNSPLHF
size: few
V: TRBV6-6
D: NA

CDR3: CASSQDSGRGTGELFF
size: NA
V: TRBV7-8
D: TRBD2

CDR3: CASSGTVKINEQFF
size: NA
V: TRBV9
D: NA

CDR3: CASIIRDLSYEQYF
size: few
V: TRBV2
D: NA